Below are 21 T cell receptor beta chains sequenced from a single sample in a study of blood T cell repertoires in COVID-19. This table comes from immunoSEQ multiplex PCR, and its TCRdb copy is limited to in-frame clones, with some not included. This sample has almost 500,000 clones, with 80% to 90% found just once. Sequencing used PBMCs or T cells enriched from blood (not recorded which). All receptors derive from a woman aged 55-70 years who had recovered from COVID-19.

The chain has TRBV4-1 and TRBJ2-7; D is unresolved. Trimming stripped 4 bases from V and 7 bases from J, with 11 bases between. This CDR3 spans 12 amino acids. Germline-derived CDR1 and CDR2 are MGHRA and YSYEKL. The CDR3 protein is CASSLAVGEQYF. The CDR3 nucleotides are TGCGCCAGCAGCCTTGCGGTCGGGGAGCAGTACTTC.

The chain has TRBV4-1 and TRBJ1-2; maybe TRBD1 (5 bases). The germline gives CDR1 MGHRA, CDR2 YSYEKL. The germline V and J ends were trimmed by 3 bases and 0 bases, with 11 bases remaining between them. This CDR3 has 15 residues. CDR3 region: CASSQAGGANYGYTF. In DNA form, the CDR3 reads TGCGCCAGCAGCCAGGCGGGGGGAGCTAACTATGGCTACACCTTC.

The V and J genes are TRBV7-9 and TRBJ2-7; D perhaps matches TRBD2 (5 bases). The V end was cut by 3 bases, the J end by 0 bases, with 6 bases between. The CDR3 covers 13 residues. Per the germline V gene, CDR1 is SEHNR and CDR2 is FQNEAQ (reference sequence). The CDR3 is CASSFGNSYEQYF. CDR3 sequence (DNA): TGTGCCAGCAGCTTCGGGAACTCCTACGAGCAGTACTTC.

CDR3 amino acids: CASSHGQGAGTGELFF. For the CDR3, the DNA is TGTGCCAGCAGCCACGGACAGGGGGCAGGCACCGGGGAGCTGTTTTTT. J is TRBJ2-2 and V is TRBV7-9; TRBD1 matches at 11 bases. The V segment lost 5 bases and the J segment 4 bases; nucleotides outside the gene matches: 6. This CDR3 is built from 16 residues. Germline CDR1 and CDR2: SEHNR and FQNEAQ (reference sequence).

The chain recombines TRBV5-1 with TRBJ1-2, with D possibly TRBD1 on 6 matching bases. CDR1 and CDR2 (germline): SGHRS, YFSETQ. V lost 4 bases to trimming and J lost 6 bases, with 16 bases between them. The CDR3 length is 14 residues. The CDR3 region is CASSPRDKLDGYTF. CDR3 DNA sequence: TGCGCCAGCAGCCCCCGGGACAAGCTAGATGGCTACACCTTC.

The chain links TRBV5-1 to TRBJ1-5, with D possibly being TRBD1 (6 bases). Trimming removed 3 bases from V and 1 base from J, with 14 bases in between. This CDR3 has 16 residues. The germline V gene encodes CDR1 SGHRS and CDR2 YFSETQ. CDR3 region: CASSSGDGLSNQPQHF. The CDR3 nucleotides read TGCGCCAGCAGCTCAGGGGATGGGTTGAGCAATCAGCCCCAGCATTTT.

The chain carries TRBV27 and TRBJ1-2, with D perhaps matching TRBD1 (5 bases). The germline V and J ends were trimmed by 6 bases and 7 bases, with 21 bases remaining between them. The germline CDR1 and CDR2 sequences are MNHEY and SMNVEV (reference sequence). This CDR3 has 15 amino acids. CDR3 residues: CASSPLGLHVGGYTF. The CDR3 nucleotides are TGTGCCAGCAGCCCCTTGGGACTGCATGTAGGTGGCTACACCTTC.

The chain uses TRBV5-4 and TRBJ2-1, with TRBD2 identical over 8 bases. The J segment lost 9 bases and the V segment lost 4 bases, leaving 15 bases of the junction unmatched. The CDR3 runs to 16 residues. Germline CDR1 reads SGHNT; CDR2 reads YYREEE (reference sequence). CDR3: CASSTGLDGSSGEQFF. DNA for the CDR3: TGTGCCAGCAGCACGGGACTAGACGGGAGTAGTGGTGAGCAGTTCTTC.

CDR3 protein: CASSKGQPNTGELFF. The CDR3, as DNA: TGTGCCAGTAGTAAGGGACAGCCCAACACCGGGGAGCTGTTTTTT. The chain couples TRBV19 to TRBJ2-2, with 7 bases fitting TRBD1. The trim removed 4 bases at V and 2 bases at J, leaving 4 bases unmatched. Germline assignment: CDR1 LNHDA and CDR2 SQIVND (reference sequence). This CDR3 is 15 amino acids long.

The J gene is TRBJ2-1, the V gene TRBV13; TRBD2 matches at 10 bases. CDR3 length: 14 residues. V gave up 5 bases and J gave up 13 bases; unmatched junction bases: 11. The germline V gene has CDR1 PRHDT and CDR2 FYEKMQ (reference sequence). Here the CDR3 reads CASSPRLAGERQFF. DNA for the CDR3: TGTGCCAGCAGCCCCCGGCTAGCGGGGGAGCGACAGTTCTTC.

J is TRBJ1-1 and V is TRBV29-1; D is perhaps TRBD1 (5 bases). The V gene's germline CDR1 is SQVTM and CDR2 ANQGSEA. Deletions cut 4 bases from V and 0 bases from J, with 15 bases between. The CDR3 loop spans 15 amino acids. DNA of the CDR3: TGCAGCGTTGTGGGCTCAGGGCCCATGAACACTGAAGCTTTCTTT. It encodes CSVVGSGPMNTEAFF. Looking up the rest from reference TRBV29-1 and TRBJ1-1 gives the full variable domain: SAVISQKPSRDICQRGTSLTIQCQVDSQVTMMFWYRQQPGQSLTLIATANQGSEATYESGFVIDKFPISRPNLTFSTLTVSNMSPEDSSIYLCSVVGSGPMNTEAFFGQGTRLTVV.

The chain couples TRBV6-5 to TRBJ1-1, with D possibly TRBD1 on 6 matching bases. This CDR3 is 13 amino acids long. Trimming stripped 7 bases from V and 2 bases from J, with 11 bases between. Germline V gene data show CDR1 as MNHEY and CDR2 as SVGAGI. The CDR3, as DNA: TGTGCCAGCATGGGGGGGCTTAACACTGAAGCTTTCTTT. This sequence encodes CASMGGLNTEAFF.

This clone was detected only once. The V call is TRBV3-1 (or the pseudogene TRBV3-2), the J call TRBJ1-6, with 7 nucleotides matching TRBD1. The ends lost 4 bases at V and 10 bases at J; junction bases unmatched: 7. The length of the CDR3 is 14 residues. The germline gives CDR1 LGHDT, CDR2 YNNKEL (reference sequence). CDR3 amino acids: CASSRQGSGSPLHF. CDR3 in DNA: TGTGCCAGCAGCCGACAGGGCTCTGGGTCACCCCTCCACTTT.

The CDR3 protein is CASSDSGERNYGYTF. In DNA, the CDR3 is TGCGCCAGCAGCGATAGTGGGGAGAGGAACTATGGCTACACCTTC. The chain joins TRBV10-1 to TRBJ1-2; no reliable D call. With 6 bases removed from V and 2 bases from J, the gap between germline ends came to 16 bases. Germline assignment: CDR1 WNHNN and CDR2 SYGVQD (reference sequence). The CDR3 consists of 15 residues.

This rearrangement joins TRBV28 to TRBJ2-7; no reliable D call. CDR3 size: 14 residues. CDR1 MDHEN and CDR2 SYDVKM come from the germline V gene. Trimming cost V 5 bases and J 4 bases, with 15 bases left between them. The CDR3 DNA follows: TGTGCCAGCAGTCAACAGACACTCGGTTACGAGCAGTACGTC. Its translation is CASSQQTLGYEQYV.

The chain employs TRBV5-5 and TRBJ2-4, with D perhaps TRBD2 (5 bases). CDR1 and CDR2 from the germline V gene are SGHKS and YYEKEE (reference sequence). The CDR3 extends over 14 amino acids. The germline V and J ends were trimmed by 0 bases and 6 bases, with 10 bases remaining between them. This CDR3 reads CASSLAGLGNIQYF. For the CDR3, the DNA is TGTGCCAGCAGCTTGGCGGGGTTAGGAAACATTCAGTACTTC. The full variable domain, rest sourced from reference TRBV5-5 and TRBJ2-4, is DAGVTQSPTHLIKTRGQQVTLRCSPISGHKSVSWYQQVLGQGPQFIFQYYEKEERGRGNFPDRFSARQFPNYSSELNVNALLLGDSALYLCASSLAGLGNIQYFGAGTRLSVL.

The V call is TRBV28, the J call TRBJ2-3, with D maybe TRBD2 (6 bases). Germline CDR1 reads MDHEN; CDR2 reads SYDVKM. There are 15 residues in the CDR3. V was clipped by 6 bases and J by 1 base, with 14 bases between them. This CDR3 reads CASSTTSLGTDTQYF. The CDR3 DNA reads as TGTGCCAGCAGCACCACTAGCTTGGGCACAGATACGCAGTATTTT.

The chain is built from TRBV6-7 and TRBJ2-7; D gene ambiguous. TRBV6-7 is recorded as an ORF, its role being uncertain. V lost 7 bases, J lost 4 bases, and 11 bases lay in between. The CDR3 covers 12 residues. DNA for the CDR3: TGTGCCAGCACCCGCTCAGGATACGAGCAGTACGTC. It codes for CASTRSGYEQYV.

The V and J genes are TRBV10-3 and TRBJ1-6; 8 bases align to TRBD1. CDR3 length: 14 residues. The germline V gene encodes CDR1 ENHRY and CDR2 SYGVKD. V lost 6 bases, J lost 5 bases, and 3 bases stayed unmatched. The CDR3 region has the DNA TGTGCCATCAGCCAGACAGGGGATAATTCACCCCTCCACTTT. Translating it yields CAISQTGDNSPLHF.

In this sample, this clone turned up once. The chain combines TRBV9 with TRBJ1-3, with 10 bases lining up with TRBD1. The germline V gene encodes CDR1 SGDLS and CDR2 YYNGEE. V shed 0 bases, J shed 2 bases, and the junction held 11 bases outside the gene matches. CDR3 size: 19 residues. CDR3 sequence reads: CASSVGVGQGLPAGNTIYF. The CDR3 DNA reads as TGTGCCAGCAGCGTAGGGGTGGGACAGGGGCTTCCAGCTGGAAACACCATATATTTT.

V and J are TRBV27 and TRBJ2-1; 11 nucleotides line up with TRBD1. The germline CDR1 and CDR2 sequences are MNHEY and SMNVEV (reference sequence). This CDR3 region has 15 residues. V shed 6 bases, J shed 7 bases, and the junction held 8 bases outside the gene matches. The CDR3 reads CASRDRTGGMNEQFF. The CDR3 DNA sequence: TGTGCCAGCAGAGACCGGACAGGGGGCATGAATGAGCAGTTCTTC.